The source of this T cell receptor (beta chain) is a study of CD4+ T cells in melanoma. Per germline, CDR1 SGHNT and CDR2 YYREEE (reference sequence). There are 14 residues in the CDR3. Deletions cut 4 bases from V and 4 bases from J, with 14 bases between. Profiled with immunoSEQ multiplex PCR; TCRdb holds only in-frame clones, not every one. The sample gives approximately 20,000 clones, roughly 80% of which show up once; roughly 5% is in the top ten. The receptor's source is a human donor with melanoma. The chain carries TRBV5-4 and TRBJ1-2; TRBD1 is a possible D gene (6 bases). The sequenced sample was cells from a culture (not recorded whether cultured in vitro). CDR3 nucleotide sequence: TGTGCCAGCAGCCAGGACAGTCCTCTCTATGGCTACACCTTC. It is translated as CASSQDSPLYGYTF.